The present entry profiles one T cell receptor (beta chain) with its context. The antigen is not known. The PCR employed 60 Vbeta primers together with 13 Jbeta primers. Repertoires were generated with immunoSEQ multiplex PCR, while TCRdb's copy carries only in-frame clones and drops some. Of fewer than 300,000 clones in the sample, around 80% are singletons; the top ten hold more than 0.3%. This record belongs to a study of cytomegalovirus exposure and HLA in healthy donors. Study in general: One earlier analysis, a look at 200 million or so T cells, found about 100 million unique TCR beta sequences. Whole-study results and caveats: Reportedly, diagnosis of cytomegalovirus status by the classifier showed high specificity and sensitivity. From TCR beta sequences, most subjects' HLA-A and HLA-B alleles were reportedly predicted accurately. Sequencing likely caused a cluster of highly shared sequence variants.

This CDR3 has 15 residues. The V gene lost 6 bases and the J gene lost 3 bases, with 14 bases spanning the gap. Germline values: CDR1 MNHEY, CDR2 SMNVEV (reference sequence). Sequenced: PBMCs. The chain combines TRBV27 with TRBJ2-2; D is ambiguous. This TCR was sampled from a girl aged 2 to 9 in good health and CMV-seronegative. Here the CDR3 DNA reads TGTGCCAGCAGCCTAGGCTTCCTATACACCGGGGAGCTGTTTTTT. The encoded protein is CASSLGFLYTGELFF.